This T cell receptor (beta chain) was obtained from a study of cytomegalovirus exposure and HLA in healthy donors. Comment on this clone: The target antigen is unknown.

Donors had nominal health at sampling but likely had unrecorded immune exposures. The study, taken as a whole, reports: High specificity and sensitivity for cytomegalovirus status were reported for the classifier. Common viral pathogens seemed to be connected with several of the most significant clusters, according to a later analysis.

PCR was performed using 60 Vbeta and 13 Jbeta primers. Assay: immunoSEQ multiplex PCR; the TCRdb copy retains only in-frame clones and omits some. The sample is made up of about 170,000 clones, and the top ten hold over 1% of it. CDR1 is SGDLS, CDR2 YYNGEE, per germline. The CDR3 covers 14 residues. V was trimmed by 2 bases and J by 0 bases, leaving 7 bases between them. This receptor was taken from a woman aged 55-70 years in good health and CMV-seronegative. The sample taken for sequencing was PBMCs. The rearrangement uses TRBV9 and TRBJ2-3, with D tentatively TRBD1 (6 bases). DNA for the CDR3: TGTGCCAGCAGCGTCAGGGGTAGCACAGATACGCAGTATTTT. Amino acids: CASSVRGSTDTQYF.